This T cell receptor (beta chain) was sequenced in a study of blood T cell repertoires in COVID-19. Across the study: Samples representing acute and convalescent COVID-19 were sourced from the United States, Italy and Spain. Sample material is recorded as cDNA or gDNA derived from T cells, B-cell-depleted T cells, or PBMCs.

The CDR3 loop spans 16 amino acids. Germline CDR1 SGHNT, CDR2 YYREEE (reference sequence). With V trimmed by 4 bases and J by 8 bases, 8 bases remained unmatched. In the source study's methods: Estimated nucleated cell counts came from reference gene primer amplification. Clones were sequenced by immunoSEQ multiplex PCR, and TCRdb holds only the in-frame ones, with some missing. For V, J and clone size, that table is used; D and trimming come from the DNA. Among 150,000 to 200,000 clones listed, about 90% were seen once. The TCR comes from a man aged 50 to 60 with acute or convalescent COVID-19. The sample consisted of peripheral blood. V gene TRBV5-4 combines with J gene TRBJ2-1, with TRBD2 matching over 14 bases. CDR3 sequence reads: CASSPGTSGSSDEQFF. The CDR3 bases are TGTGCCAGCAGCCCGGGGACTAGCGGGAGCTCGGATGAGCAGTTCTTC.